The T cell receptor (beta chain) under discussion was sequenced for a study of response to subunit inactivated influenza vaccine. V lost 5 bases and J lost 6; bases outside the gene matches: 5. Germline assignment: CDR1 SGHTA and CDR2 FQGTGA. The CDR3 spans 13 residues. A few counts support this clonotype. TCRdb passed the RT-PCR reads through MiXCR, listing each CDR3 protein once. The sample contains 500,000 or so distinct CDR3 sequences, 16% of which appear only once. The V gene is TRBV7-3, the J gene TRBJ2-5, with 8 bases that match TRBD1. This sequence originates from a man aged 50-75 years who received an inactivated influenza vaccine. Specimen: CD4+ T cells sorted from PBMCs, collected 23 months after vaccination. DNA of the CDR3: TGTGCCAGCAGCGGGGACAGGTCGAAGACCCAGTACTTC. It is translated as CASSGDRSKTQYF. Based on the CDR3 plus reference TRBV7-3 and TRBJ2-5, the full variable domain is GAGVSQTPSNKVTEKGKYVELRCDPISGHTALYWYRQSLGQGPEFLIYFQGTGAADDSGLPNDRFFAVRPEGSVSTLKIQRTERGDSAVYLCASSGDRSKTQYFGPGTRLLVL.